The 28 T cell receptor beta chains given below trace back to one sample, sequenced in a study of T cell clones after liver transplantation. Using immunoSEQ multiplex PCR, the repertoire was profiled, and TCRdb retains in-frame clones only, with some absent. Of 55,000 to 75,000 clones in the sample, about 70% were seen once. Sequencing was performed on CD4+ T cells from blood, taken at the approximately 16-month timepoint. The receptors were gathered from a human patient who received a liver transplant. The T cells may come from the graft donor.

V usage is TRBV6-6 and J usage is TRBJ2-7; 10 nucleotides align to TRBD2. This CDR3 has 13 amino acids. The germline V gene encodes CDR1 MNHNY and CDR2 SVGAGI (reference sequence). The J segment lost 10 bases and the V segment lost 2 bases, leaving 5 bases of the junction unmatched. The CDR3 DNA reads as TGTGCCAGCAGTTACGGACTAGCGGACATCCAGTACGTC. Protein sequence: CASSYGLADIQYV.

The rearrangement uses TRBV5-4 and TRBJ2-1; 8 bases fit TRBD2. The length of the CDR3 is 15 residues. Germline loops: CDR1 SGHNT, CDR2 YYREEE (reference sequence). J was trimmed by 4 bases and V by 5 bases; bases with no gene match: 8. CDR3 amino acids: CASSWTSPQYNEQFF. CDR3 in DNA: TGTGCCAGCAGTTGGACTAGCCCGCAGTACAATGAGCAGTTCTTC.

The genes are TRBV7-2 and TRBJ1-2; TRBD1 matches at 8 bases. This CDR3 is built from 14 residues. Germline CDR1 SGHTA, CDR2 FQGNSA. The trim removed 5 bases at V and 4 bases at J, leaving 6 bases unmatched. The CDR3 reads CASSPPDRVYGYTF. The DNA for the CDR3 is TGTGCCAGCAGCCCGCCGGACAGGGTCTATGGCTACACCTTC. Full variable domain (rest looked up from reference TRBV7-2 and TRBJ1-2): GAGVSQSPSNKVTEKGKDVELRCDPISGHTALYWYRQSLGQGLEFLIYFQGNSAPDKSGLPSDRFSAERTGGSVSTLTIQRTQQEDSAVYLCASSPPDRVYGYTFGSGTRLTVV.

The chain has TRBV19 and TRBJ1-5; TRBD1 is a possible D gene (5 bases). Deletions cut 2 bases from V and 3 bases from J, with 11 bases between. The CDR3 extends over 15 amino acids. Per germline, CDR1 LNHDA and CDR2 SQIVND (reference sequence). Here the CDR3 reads CASSIMGRDNQPQHF. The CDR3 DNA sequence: TGTGCCAGTAGTATAATGGGCAGGGACAATCAGCCCCAGCATTTT.

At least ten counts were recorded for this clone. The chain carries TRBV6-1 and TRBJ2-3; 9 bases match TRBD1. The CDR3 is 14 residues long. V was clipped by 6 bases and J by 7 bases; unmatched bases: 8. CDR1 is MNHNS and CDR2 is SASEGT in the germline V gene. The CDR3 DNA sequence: TGTGCCAGCAGCCCGGGACAGGGTTGGAATACGCAGTATTTT. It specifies CASSPGQGWNTQYF.

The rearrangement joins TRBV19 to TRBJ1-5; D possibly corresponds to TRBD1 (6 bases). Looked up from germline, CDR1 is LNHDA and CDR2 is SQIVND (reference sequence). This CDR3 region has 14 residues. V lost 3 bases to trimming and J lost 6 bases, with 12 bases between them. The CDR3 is CASSMWGASQPQHF. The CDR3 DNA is TGTGCCAGTAGTATGTGGGGGGCGTCTCAGCCCCAGCATTTT.

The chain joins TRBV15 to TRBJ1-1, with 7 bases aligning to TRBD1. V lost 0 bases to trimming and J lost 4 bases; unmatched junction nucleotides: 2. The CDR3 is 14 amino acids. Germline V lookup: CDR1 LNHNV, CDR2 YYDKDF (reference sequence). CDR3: CATSRDRGGTEAFF. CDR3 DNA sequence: TGTGCCACCAGCAGAGACAGGGGGGGCACTGAAGCTTTCTTT.

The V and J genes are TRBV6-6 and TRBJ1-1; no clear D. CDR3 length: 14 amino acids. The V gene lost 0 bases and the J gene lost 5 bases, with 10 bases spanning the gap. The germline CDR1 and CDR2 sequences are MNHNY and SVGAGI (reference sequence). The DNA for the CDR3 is TGTGCCAGCAGTTACTCTTTAGGTGGGACTGAAGCTTTCTTT. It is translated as CASSYSLGGTEAFF.

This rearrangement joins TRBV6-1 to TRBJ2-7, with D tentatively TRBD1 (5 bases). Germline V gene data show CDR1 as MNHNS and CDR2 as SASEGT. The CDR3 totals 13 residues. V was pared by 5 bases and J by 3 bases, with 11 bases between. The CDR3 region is CASSSGQSYEQYV. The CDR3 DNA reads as TGTGCCAGCAGTTCCGGACAAAGCTACGAGCAGTACGTC.

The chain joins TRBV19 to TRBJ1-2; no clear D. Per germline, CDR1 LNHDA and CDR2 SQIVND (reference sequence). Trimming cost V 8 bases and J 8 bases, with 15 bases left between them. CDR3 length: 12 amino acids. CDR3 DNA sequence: TGTGCCAGTTCGGACCTGCCGGGAGGCTACACCTTC. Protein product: CASSDLPGGYTF.

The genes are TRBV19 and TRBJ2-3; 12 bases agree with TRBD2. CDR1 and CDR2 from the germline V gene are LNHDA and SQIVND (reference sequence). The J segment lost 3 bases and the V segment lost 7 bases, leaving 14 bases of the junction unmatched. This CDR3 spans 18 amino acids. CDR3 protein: CASTPRLTSGGKTDTQYF. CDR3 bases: TGTGCCAGTACCCCAAGGCTAACTAGCGGGGGGAAAACAGATACGCAGTATTTT.

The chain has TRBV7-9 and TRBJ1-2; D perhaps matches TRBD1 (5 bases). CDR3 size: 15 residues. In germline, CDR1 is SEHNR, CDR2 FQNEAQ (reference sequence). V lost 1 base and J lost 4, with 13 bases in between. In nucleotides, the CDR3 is TGTGCCAGCAGCTTAGGACAGTCAAGGGGCTATGGCTACACCTTC. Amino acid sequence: CASSLGQSRGYGYTF.

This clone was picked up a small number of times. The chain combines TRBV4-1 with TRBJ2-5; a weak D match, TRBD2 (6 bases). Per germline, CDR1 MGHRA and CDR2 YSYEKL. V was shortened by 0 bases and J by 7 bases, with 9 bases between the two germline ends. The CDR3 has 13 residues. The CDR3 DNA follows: TGCGCCAGCAGCCAAGAACGGGAGTGGACCCAGTACTTC. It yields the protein CASSQEREWTQYF.

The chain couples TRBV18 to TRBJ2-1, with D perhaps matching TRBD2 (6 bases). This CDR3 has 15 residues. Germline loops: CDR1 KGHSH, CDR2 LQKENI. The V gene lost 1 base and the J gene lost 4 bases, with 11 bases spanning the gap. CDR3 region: CASSPRGTAYNEQFF. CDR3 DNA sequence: TGTGCCAGCTCACCACGCGGGACGGCTTACAATGAGCAGTTCTTC.

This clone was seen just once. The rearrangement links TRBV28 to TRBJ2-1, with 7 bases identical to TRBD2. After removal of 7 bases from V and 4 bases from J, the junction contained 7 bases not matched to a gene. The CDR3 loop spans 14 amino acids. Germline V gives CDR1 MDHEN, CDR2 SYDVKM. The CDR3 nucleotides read TGTGCCAGCACTCGGGGGGTCAGTTACAATGAGCAGTTCTTC. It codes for CASTRGVSYNEQFF. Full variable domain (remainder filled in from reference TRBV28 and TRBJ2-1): DVKVTQSSRYLVKRTGEKVFLECVQDMDHENMFWYRQDPGLGLRLIYFSYDVKMKEKGDIPEGYSVSREKKERFSLILESASTNQTSMYLCASTRGVSYNEQFFGPGTRLTVL.

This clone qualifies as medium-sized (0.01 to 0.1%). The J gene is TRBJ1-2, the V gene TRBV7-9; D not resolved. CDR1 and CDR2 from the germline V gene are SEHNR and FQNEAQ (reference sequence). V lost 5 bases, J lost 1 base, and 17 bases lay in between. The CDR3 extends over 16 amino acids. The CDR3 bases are TGTGCCAGCAGCCAGCAGGCAGGAGTGTATAACTATGGCTACACCTTC. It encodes CASSQQAGVYNYGYTF.

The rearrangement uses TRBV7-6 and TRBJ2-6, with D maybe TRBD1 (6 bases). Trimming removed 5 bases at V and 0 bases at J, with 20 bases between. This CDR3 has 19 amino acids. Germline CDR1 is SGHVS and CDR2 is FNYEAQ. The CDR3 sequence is CASSPTGRDTYSGANVLTF. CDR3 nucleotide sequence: TGTGCCAGCAGCCCGACGGGACGGGACACCTACTCTGGGGCCAACGTCCTGACTTTC.

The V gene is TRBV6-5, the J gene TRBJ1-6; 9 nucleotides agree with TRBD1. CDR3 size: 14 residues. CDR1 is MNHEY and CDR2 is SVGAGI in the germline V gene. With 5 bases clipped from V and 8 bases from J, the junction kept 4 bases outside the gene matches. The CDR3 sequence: CASSTGGGYSPLHF. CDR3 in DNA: TGTGCCAGCAGTACAGGGGGCGGTTATTCACCCCTCCACTTT.

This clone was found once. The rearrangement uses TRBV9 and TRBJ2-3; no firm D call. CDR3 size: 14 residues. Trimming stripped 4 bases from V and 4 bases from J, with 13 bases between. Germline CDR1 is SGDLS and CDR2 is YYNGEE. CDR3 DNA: TGTGCCAGCAGCATACAAGGGAAAGCAGATACGCAGTATTTT. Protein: CASSIQGKADTQYF.

CDR3 sequence (DNA): TGTGCCAGTAGTAAACCGGGACTAGCGGGAAGCACAGATACGCAGTATTTT. It specifies CASSKPGLAGSTDTQYF. This sequence joins TRBV19 and TRBJ2-3; TRBD2 matches 13 bases. V trimming: 4 bases; J trimming: 0 bases; junction bases outside the gene matches: 4. Germline V gene lookup returns CDR1 LNHDA and CDR2 SQIVND (reference sequence). This CDR3 is built from 17 residues. Based on the CDR3 plus reference TRBV19 and TRBJ2-3, the full variable domain is DGGITQSPKYLFRKEGQNVTLSCEQNLNHDAMYWYRQDPGQGLRLIYYSQIVNDFQKGDIAEGYSVSREKKESFPLTVTSAQKNPTAFYLCASSKPGLAGSTDTQYFGPGTRLTVL.

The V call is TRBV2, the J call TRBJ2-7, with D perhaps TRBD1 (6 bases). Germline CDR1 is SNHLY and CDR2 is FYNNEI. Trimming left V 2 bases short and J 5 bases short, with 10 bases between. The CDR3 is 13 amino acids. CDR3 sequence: CASSEQGTDEQYF. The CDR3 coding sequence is TGTGCCAGCAGTGAACAGGGGACCGACGAGCAGTACTTC.

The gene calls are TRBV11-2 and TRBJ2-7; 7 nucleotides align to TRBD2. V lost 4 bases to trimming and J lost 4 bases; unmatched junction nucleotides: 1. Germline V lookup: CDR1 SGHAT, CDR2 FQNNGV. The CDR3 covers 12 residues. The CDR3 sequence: CASSSGGYEQYF. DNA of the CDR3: TGTGCCAGCAGCTCGGGGGGATACGAGCAGTACTTC.

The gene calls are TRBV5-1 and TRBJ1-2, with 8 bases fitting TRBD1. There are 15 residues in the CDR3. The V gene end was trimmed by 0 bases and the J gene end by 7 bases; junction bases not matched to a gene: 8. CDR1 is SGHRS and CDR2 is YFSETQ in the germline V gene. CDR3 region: CASSLDRGQGRGYTF. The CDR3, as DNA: TGCGCCAGCAGCTTGGATCGCGGACAGGGCCGTGGCTACACCTTC.

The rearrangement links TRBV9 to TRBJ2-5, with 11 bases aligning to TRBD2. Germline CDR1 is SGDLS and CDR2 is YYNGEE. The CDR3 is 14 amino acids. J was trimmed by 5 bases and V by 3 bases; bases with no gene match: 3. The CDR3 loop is CASSARLAGETQYF. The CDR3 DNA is TGTGCCAGCAGCGCTCGACTAGCGGGGGAGACCCAGTACTTC.

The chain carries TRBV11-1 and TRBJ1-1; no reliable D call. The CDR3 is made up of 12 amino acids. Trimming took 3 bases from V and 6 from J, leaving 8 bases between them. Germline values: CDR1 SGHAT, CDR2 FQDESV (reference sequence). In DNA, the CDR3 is TGTGCCAGCAGCTTGTTGCGTTCTGAAGCTTTCTTT. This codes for CASSLLRSEAFF. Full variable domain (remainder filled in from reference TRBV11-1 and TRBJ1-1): EAEVAQSPRYKITEKSQAVAFWCDPISGHATLYWYRQILGQGPELLVQFQDESVVDDSQLPKDRFSAERLKGVDSTLKIQPAELGDSAMYLCASSLLRSEAFFGQGTRLTVV.

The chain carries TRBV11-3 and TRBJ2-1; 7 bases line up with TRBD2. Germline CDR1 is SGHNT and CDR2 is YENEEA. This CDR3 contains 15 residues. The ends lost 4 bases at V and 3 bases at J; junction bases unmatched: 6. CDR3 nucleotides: TGTGCCAGCAGCTCCAGCGGGGTTAACTACAATGAGCAGTTCTTC. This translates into CASSSSGVNYNEQFF.

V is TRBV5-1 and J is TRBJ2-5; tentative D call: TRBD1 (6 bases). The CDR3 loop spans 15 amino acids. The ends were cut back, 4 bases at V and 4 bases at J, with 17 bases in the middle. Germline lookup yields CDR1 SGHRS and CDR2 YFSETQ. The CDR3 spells CASSHGGGLGETQYF. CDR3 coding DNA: TGCGCCAGCAGCCATGGTGGGGGCTTGGGAGAGACCCAGTACTTC.

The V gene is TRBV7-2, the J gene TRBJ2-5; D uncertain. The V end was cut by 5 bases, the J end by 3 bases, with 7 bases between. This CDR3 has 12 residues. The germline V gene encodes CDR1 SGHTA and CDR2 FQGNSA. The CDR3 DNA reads TGTGCCAGCAGCCGACCGAAAGAGACCCAGTACTTC. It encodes CASSRPKETQYF.